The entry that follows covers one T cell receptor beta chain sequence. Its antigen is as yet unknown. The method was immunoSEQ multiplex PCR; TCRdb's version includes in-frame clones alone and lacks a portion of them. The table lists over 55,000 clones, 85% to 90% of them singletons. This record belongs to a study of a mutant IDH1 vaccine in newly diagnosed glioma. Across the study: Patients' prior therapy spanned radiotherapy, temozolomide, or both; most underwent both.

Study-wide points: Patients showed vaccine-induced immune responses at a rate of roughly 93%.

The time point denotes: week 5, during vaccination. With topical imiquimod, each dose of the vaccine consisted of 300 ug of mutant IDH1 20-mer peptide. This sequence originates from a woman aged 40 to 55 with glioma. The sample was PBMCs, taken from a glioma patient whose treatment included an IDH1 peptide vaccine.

CDR3 coding DNA: TGCAGCGTTGAAGTGACAGGGGGCAGCTCCTACGAGCAGTACTTC. It translates to CSVEVTGGSSYEQYF. This chain links TRBV29-1 with TRBJ2-7; 10 nucleotides agree with TRBD1. Germline CDR1 and CDR2: SQVTM and ANQGSEA. V was pared by 1 base and J by 0 bases, with 3 bases of the junction left unmatched. The CDR3 has 15 amino acids.